This T cell receptor beta chain was recorded in a study of cytomegalovirus exposure and HLA in healthy donors. The ends were cut back, 6 bases at V and 8 bases at J, with 17 bases in the middle. Germline values: CDR1 SGHVS, CDR2 FQNEAQ. This CDR3 region has 14 residues. This clone is a singleton in its sample. The target antigen is unknown. The method was immunoSEQ multiplex PCR; TCRdb's version includes in-frame clones alone and lacks a portion of them. The sample comprises 95,000 to 120,000 clones, under 97% of which are singletons, and roughly 0.67% rests with the top ten. Study-wide findings and caveats: Specific recognition of CMV antigens was confirmed in vitro for a few chains (all CMV-associated). Accounts indicate the classifier identified cytomegalovirus status with strong specificity and sensitivity. First-cohort TCR clusters were later found to tend to co-occur in the roughly 120 validation repertoires.

This receptor was taken from a woman between 18 and 29 years old in good health and CMV-seronegative. The sequenced sample was PBMCs. The rearrangement uses TRBV7-8 and TRBJ2-1; possibly TRBD1 for D (5 bases). The DNA of the CDR3 is TGTGCCAGCAGAGAGGCAGGGCCAGTCGATGAGCAGTTCTTC. This sequence encodes CASREAGPVDEQFF.